The 2 T cell receptor beta chains below all came from one sample that was sequenced in a study of T cell repertoires in cytomegalovirus infection. Antigens for these TCRs are unknown. MiXCR, run by TCRdb on the reads, gives a single entry per CDR3 protein. The sample lists 400,000 to 600,000 distinct CDR3 sequences; approximately 46% were seen once. The sample here was cultured PBMCs, taken from culture after CMV antigen stimulation. The receptors originated from a human donor in good health (CMV status not recorded). Some clones in this sample may be carry-over from other donors' samples.

The gene calls are TRBV6-1 and TRBJ2-2; D may be TRBD2 (6 bases). The V end was cut by 5 bases, the J end by 7 bases, with 14 bases between. CDR3 size: 14 residues. The germline V gene encodes CDR1 MNHNS and CDR2 SASEGT. Here the CDR3 reads CASSTGLVIGELFF. CDR3 nucleotides: TGTGCCAGCAGTACGGGACTCGTGATCGGGGAGCTGTTTTTT.

This clonotype was detected a few times. The gene calls are TRBV6-1 and TRBJ1-2, with D maybe TRBD1 (5 bases). With 6 bases removed from V and 6 bases from J, the gap between germline ends came to 11 bases. The germline gives CDR1 MNHNS, CDR2 SASEGT. The CDR3 is 12 residues long. The CDR3 sequence is CASREQAHGYTF. CDR3 nucleotide sequence: TGTGCCAGCAGAGAACAGGCGCATGGCTACACCTTC.